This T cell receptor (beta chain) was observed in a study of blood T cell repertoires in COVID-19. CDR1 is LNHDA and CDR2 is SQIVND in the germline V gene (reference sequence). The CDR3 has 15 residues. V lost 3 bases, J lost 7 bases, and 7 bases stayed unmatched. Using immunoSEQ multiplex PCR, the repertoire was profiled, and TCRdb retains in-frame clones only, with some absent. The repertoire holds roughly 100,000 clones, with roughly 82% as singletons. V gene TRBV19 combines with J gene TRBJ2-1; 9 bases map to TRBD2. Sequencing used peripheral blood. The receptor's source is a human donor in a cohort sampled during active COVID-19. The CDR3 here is CASSIGTSSGNEQFF. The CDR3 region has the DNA TGTGCCAGTAGTATCGGGACTAGCTCGGGTAATGAGCAGTTCTTC.